These 2 T cell receptor beta chains originate from one sample sequenced in a study of T cell changes during pregnancy in multiple sclerosis. The method was immunoSEQ multiplex PCR; TCRdb's version includes in-frame clones alone and lacks a portion of them. The sample contains about 59,000 clones, 93% of which appear only once. The sequences come from CD8+ T cells from peripheral blood mononuclear cells, collected in the third trimester of pregnancy. Receptors originate from a female donor with multiple sclerosis, enrolled in a pregnancy study.

The genes are TRBV28 and TRBJ1-2; 7 bases agree with TRBD1. Looked up from germline, CDR1 is MDHEN and CDR2 is SYDVKM. The CDR3 spans 16 residues. Germline trimming cut 5 bases from V and 1 base from J; bases unmatched to any gene: 10. CDR3 loop: CASSLPPGQYNYGYTF. DNA for the CDR3: TGTGCCAGCAGTCTACCGCCGGGACAGTATAACTATGGCTACACCTTC.

This clone showed up just once. This sequence joins TRBV7-9 and TRBJ2-5; TRBD2 is a possible D gene (6 bases). Germline-derived CDR1 and CDR2 are SEHNR and FQNEAQ (reference sequence). V was trimmed by 6 bases and J by 2 bases, leaving 16 bases between them. The CDR3 runs to 15 residues. CDR3 sequence: CASSSDWRGQETQYF. The DNA for the CDR3 is TGTGCCAGCAGTTCAGATTGGAGGGGACAAGAGACCCAGTACTTC.